This T cell receptor beta chain was obtained from a study of blood T cell repertoires in COVID-19. TCRdb's table, derived via immunoSEQ multiplex PCR, lists solely in-frame clones and lacks some. The profile shows around 100,000 clones, about 89% of them singletons. After removal of 5 bases from V and 3 bases from J, the junction contained 8 bases not matched to a gene. Germline lookup yields CDR1 MDHEN and CDR2 SYDVKM. This CDR3 contains 15 residues. This clone was detected once. V gene TRBV28 combines with J gene TRBJ1-2; 8 nucleotides align to TRBD1. Sequencing used peripheral blood. The source of this sequence is a human donor in a cohort sampled during active COVID-19. CDR3 protein: CASSTTGAADYGYTF. The CDR3 DNA reads TGTGCCAGCAGTACGACAGGGGCTGCAGACTATGGCTACACCTTC.